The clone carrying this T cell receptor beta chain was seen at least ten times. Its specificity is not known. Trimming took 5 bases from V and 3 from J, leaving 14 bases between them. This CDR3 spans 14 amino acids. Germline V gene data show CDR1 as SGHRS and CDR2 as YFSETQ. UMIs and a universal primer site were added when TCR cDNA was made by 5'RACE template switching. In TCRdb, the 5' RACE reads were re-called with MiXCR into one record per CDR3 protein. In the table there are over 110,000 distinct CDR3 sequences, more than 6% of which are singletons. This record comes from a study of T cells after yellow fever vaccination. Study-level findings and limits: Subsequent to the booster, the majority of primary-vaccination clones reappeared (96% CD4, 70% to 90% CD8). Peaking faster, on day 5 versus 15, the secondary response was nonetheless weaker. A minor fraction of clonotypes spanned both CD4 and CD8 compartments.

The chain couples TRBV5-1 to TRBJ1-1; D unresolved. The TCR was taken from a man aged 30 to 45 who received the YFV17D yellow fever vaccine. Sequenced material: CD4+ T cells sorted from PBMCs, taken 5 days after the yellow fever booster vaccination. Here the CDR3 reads CASSSRAGDTEAFF. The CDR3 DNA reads TGCGCCAGCAGTTCAAGGGCGGGAGACACTGAAGCTTTCTTT.